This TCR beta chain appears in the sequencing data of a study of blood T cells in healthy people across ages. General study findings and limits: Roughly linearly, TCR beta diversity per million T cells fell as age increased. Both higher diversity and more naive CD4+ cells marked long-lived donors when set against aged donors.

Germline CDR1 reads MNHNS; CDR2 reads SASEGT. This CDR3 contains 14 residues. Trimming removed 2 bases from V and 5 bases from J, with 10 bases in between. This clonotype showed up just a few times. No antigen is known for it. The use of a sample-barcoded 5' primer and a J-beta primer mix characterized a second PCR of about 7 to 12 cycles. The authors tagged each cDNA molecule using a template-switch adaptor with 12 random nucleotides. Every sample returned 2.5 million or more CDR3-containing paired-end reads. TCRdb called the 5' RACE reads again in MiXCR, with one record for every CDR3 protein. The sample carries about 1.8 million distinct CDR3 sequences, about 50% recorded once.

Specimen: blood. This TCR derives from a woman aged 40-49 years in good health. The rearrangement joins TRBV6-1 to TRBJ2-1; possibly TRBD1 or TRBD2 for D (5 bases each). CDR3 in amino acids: CASSEPGAHNEQFF. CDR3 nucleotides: TGTGCCAGCAGTGAACCCGGGGCACACAATGAGCAGTTCTTC.